These T cell receptor beta chains were read from a single sample in a study of shared clonotypes between healthy human individuals. The protocol was immunoSEQ multiplex PCR, while the TCRdb copy is restricted to in-frame clones and leaves out a portion. The repertoire has approximately 1.5 million clones, approximately 98.5% of them found once; the top ten carry under 0.45%. The sequenced sample consisted of naive CD4+ T cells sorted from blood. The receptor set was obtained from a man aged 25-45 years in good health. Both conserved end residues are part of each CDR3. Fields, in order: V gene, CDR3 length, D gene, J gene, CDR3 DNA, CDR3 protein. A D gene is named only where the DNA matches it firmly.

TRBV5-5	14	-	TRBJ1-1	TGTGCCAGCAGCTTGGTTCCAGTTAACACTGAAGCTTTCTTT	CASSLVPVNTEAFF
TRBV5-6	14	TRBD1	TRBJ2-1	TGTGCCAGCAGCGCTGGGGACAGTTACAATGAGCAGTTCTTC	CASSAGDSYNEQFF
TRBV15	13	-	TRBJ2-5	TGTGCCACCAGCAGAGATGGACAAGAGACCCAGTACTTC	CATSRDGQETQYF
TRBV5-1	15	TRBD1	TRBJ1-2	TGCGCCAGCAGCTTGGGGGGACAGGAGATCTATGGCTACACCTTC	CASSLGGQEIYGYTF
TRBV30	15	-	TRBJ1-5	TGTGCCTGGAGTGTGGCCCCGGGGAAAAATCAGCCCCAGCATTTT	CAWSVAPGKNQPQHF
TRBV10-1	12	-	TRBJ2-7	TGCGCCAGCAGTGACGGCTCCTACGAGCAGTACTTC	CASSDGSYEQYF
TRBV5-1	16	TRBD1	TRBJ2-7	TGCGCCAGCAGCTTGGCCCCGGGACAGGGGGCCTACGAGCAGTACTTC	CASSLAPGQGAYEQYF
TRBV5-1	14	TRBD2	TRBJ2-2	TGCGCCAGCAGCTTCGGACTAGCGTCCGGGGAGCTGTTTTTT	CASSFGLASGELFF
TRBV7-2	14	TRBD1	TRBJ1-4	TGTGCCAGCAGGCGAGGACAGGGTCGGGAAAAACTGTTTTTT	CASRRGQGREKLFF
TRBV6-1	13	-	TRBJ2-7	TGTGCCAGCAGTGCGGCAGGCCCCTACGAGCAGTACTTC	CASSAAGPYEQYF
TRBV10-3	14	-	TRBJ2-3	TGTGCCACTCAACGACAGTTGGGCACAGATACGCAGTATTTT	CATQRQLGTDTQYF